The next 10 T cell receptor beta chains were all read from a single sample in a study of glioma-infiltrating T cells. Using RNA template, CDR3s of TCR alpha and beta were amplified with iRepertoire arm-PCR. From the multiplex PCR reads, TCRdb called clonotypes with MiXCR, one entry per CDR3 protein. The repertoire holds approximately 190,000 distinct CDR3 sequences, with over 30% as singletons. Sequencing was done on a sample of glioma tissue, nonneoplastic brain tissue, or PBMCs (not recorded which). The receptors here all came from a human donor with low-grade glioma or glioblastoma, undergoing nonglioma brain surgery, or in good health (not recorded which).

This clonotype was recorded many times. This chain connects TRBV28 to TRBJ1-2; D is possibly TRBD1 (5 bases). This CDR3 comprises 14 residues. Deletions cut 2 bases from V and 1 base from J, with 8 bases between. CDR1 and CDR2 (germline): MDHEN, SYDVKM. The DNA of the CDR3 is TGTGCCAGCAGTTTAGGGGGACGTAACTATGGCTACACCTTC. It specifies CASSLGGRNYGYTF.

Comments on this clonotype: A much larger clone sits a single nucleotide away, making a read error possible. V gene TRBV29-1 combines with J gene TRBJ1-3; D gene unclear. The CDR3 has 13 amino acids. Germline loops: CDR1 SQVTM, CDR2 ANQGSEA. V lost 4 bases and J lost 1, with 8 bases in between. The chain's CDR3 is CSVVTRSGNTIYF. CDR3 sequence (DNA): TGCAGCGTTGTCACAAGATCTGGAAACACCATATATTTT.

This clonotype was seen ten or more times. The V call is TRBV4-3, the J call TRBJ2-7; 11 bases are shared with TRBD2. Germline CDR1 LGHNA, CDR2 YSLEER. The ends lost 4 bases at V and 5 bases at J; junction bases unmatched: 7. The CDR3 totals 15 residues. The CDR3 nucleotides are TGCGCCAGCAGCCTCTCGACTAGCGGGAACCACGAGCAGTACTTC. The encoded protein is CASSLSTSGNHEQYF.

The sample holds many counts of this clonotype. The CDR3 loop is CASSLTFTDRAREKLFF. DNA of the CDR3: TGTGCCAGCAGTCTAACCTTTACGGACAGGGCGAGAGAAAAACTGTTTTTT. The rearrangement uses TRBV28 and TRBJ1-4; 8 bases map to TRBD1. The germline gives CDR1 MDHEN, CDR2 SYDVKM. The CDR3 is 17 residues long. The J segment lost 8 bases and the V segment lost 5 bases, leaving 16 bases of the junction unmatched.

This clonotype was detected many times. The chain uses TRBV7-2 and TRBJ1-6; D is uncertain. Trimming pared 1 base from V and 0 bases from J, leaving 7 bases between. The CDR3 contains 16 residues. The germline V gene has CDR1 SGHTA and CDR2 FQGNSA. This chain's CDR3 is CASSLDLSSYNSPLHF. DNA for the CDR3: TGTGCCAGCAGCTTAGACCTTAGCTCCTATAATTCACCCCTCCACTTT.

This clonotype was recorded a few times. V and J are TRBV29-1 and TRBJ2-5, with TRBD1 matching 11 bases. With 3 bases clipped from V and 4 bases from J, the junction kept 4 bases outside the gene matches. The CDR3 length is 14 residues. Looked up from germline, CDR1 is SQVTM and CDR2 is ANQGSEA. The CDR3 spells CSVDRTGGRETQYF. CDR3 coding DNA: TGCAGCGTTGACCGGACAGGGGGCCGAGAGACCCAGTACTTC. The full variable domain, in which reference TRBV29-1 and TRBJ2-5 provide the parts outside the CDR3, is SAVISQKPSRDICQRGTSLTIQCQVDSQVTMMFWYRQQPGQSLTLIATANQGSEATYESGFVIDKFPISRPNLTFSTLTVSNMSPEDSSIYLCSVDRTGGRETQYFGPGTRLLVL.

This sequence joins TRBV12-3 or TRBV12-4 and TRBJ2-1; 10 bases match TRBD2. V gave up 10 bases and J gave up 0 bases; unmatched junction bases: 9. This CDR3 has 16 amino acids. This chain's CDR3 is CATLTSGASSYNEQFF. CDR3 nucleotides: TGTGCCACCCTCACTAGCGGGGCAAGCTCCTACAATGAGCAGTTCTTC.

The CDR3 is CATSGQGAPTNEKLFF. The DNA for the CDR3 is TGTGCCACCTCGGGACAGGGTGCCCCAACTAATGAAAAACTGTTTTTT. V is TRBV19 and J is TRBJ1-4, with 9 bases identical to TRBD1. CDR1 is LNHDA, CDR2 SQIVND, per germline (reference sequence). Trimming took 10 bases from V and 0 from J; bases not matched to a gene: 9. The CDR3 contains 16 residues.

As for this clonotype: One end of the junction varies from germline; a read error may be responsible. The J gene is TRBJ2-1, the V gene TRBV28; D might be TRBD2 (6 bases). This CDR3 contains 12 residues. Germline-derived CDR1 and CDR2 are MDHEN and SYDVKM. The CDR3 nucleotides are TGTGCTAGCAGTTTTAGCGGAAATGATCAGTTCTTC. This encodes CASSFSGNDQFF.

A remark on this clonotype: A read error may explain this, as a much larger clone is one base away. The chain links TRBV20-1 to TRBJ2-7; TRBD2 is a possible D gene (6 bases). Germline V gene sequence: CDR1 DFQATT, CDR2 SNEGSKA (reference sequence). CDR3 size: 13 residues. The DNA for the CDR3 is TGCAGTGCTAGCCCTAGCGCGACCTACGGGCAGTACTTC. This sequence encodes CSASPSATYGQYF.